This T cell receptor beta chain was captured in a study of shared clonotypes between healthy human individuals. As concerns this clone: A far bigger clonotype differs at one base, so this is likely a read error. The same CDR3 arises from other DNA sequences in this sample as well.

HIV-negative, healthy adults without recent acute infections or vaccinations were the donors. Genomic DNA for unsorted samples was obtained from 80 million to 100 million PBMCs. Germline CDR1 and CDR2: MNHNS and SASEGT. This CDR3 is 15 amino acids long. The V end lost 6 bases, the J end lost 4 bases, and 18 bases lay between the germline ends. Deep was the level used in running the assay. The data were produced by immunoSEQ multiplex PCR, yet TCRdb's version contains in-frame clones alone and is incomplete. In the table there are some 530,000 clones, roughly 80% of which are singletons. The chain has TRBV6-1 and TRBJ1-2; a weak D match, TRBD1 (6 bases). This sequence originates from a woman aged 40 to 50 in good health. Some clones in this sample may be carry-over from other donors' samples. Sequencing used PBMCs. This chain's CDR3 is CASSGGGQSFYGYTF. CDR3 nucleotide sequence: TGTGCCAGCAGCGGAGGAGGACAGTCTTTCTATGGCTACACCTTC.